This T cell receptor (beta chain) was identified in a study of blood T cell repertoires in COVID-19. Turning to the study itself: Acute and convalescent COVID-19 samples came from the United States, Italy and Spain. In each case, the material was cDNA or gDNA derived from T cells, B-cell-depleted T cells, or PBMCs.

In the authors' methods: Amplification with reference gene primers provided the estimates of nucleated cell counts. The repertoire was sequenced with immunoSEQ multiplex PCR; TCRdb's copy has only in-frame clones and lacks some. That table gives V, J and clone size, and the DNA gave D and trimming. The data contain approximately 63,000 clones, 76% of them singletons. With V trimmed by 6 bases and J by 4 bases, 12 bases remained unmatched. This CDR3 has 16 residues. CDR1 LNHDA and CDR2 SQIVND come from the germline V gene (reference sequence). Input material: peripheral blood. V is TRBV19 and J is TRBJ2-5; 9 positions match TRBD2. The sequence came from a woman older than 75 with acute or convalescent COVID-19. The CDR3 here is CASRGWSSGSRETQYF. The CDR3 DNA reads TGTGCCAGTAGAGGGTGGAGTAGCGGGAGCCGAGAGACCCAGTACTTC.